This T cell receptor beta chain stems from a study of blood T cell repertoires in COVID-19. For the study at large: Sites across the United States, Italy and Spain contributed samples from acute and convalescent COVID-19. T cells, B-cell-depleted T cells, or PBMCs provided the cDNA or gDNA that served as material.

Germline V gene sequence: CDR1 SNHLY, CDR2 FYNNEI. Trimming took off 7 bases at V and 3 bases at J, with 12 bases between the two ends. The CDR3 runs 13 residues. Authors' methods: It was from reference gene primer amplification that nucleated cell counts were estimated. The method was immunoSEQ multiplex PCR; TCRdb's version includes in-frame clones alone and lacks a portion of them. That table is the source of V, J and clone size, and D and trimming were worked out from the DNA. The sample consists of around 110,000 clones, under 90% of them appearing once. This chain connects TRBV2 to TRBJ1-1, with D possibly TRBD1 on 5 matching bases. The clonotype was recovered from a woman aged 70 to 79 with acute or convalescent COVID-19. The sequencing sample was made of peripheral blood. CDR3 protein: CASKGQGDTEAFF. The CDR3, as DNA: TGTGCCAGCAAGGGCCAGGGCGACACTGAAGCTTTCTTT. The full variable domain, completed using reference TRBV2 and TRBJ1-1, is EPEVTQTPSHQVTQMGQEVILRCVPISNHLYFYWYRQILGQKVEFLVSFYNNEISEKSEIFDDQFSVERPDGSNFTLKIRSTKLEDSAMYFCASKGQGDTEAFFGQGTRLTVV.